This note documents a single TCR beta chain sequence. The PCR ran on 60 Vbeta and 13 Jbeta primers. Libraries were prepared by immunoSEQ multiplex PCR; TCRdb keeps only in-frame clonotypes and omits some of them. The table lists about 190,000 clones, around 86% of them singletons. CDR1 is MDHEN, CDR2 SYDVKM, per germline. Trimming took 5 bases from V and 4 from J, leaving 11 bases between them. This CDR3 region has 13 residues. These data come from a study of cytomegalovirus exposure and HLA in healthy donors. This sequence joins TRBV28 and TRBJ1-2; D gene ambiguous. This receptor was obtained from a man aged 45 to 65 in good health and CMV-seronegative. Input material: PBMCs. CDR3 sequence: CASSPGEVYGYTF. The CDR3, as DNA: TGTGCCAGCAGTCCCGGTGAGGTCTATGGCTACACCTTC.